This T cell receptor beta chain was documented in a study of CXCR3-negative and CXCR3-positive naive CD8 T cells. Study results and limitations: Compared with CXCR3-negative naive cells, CXCR3-positive naive cells showed more hydrophobic TRB CDR3s. Naive CXCR3-positive and CXCR3-negative cells shared TRBV-TRBJ usage; memory cells diverged. The study inferred TCR strength from TRB CDR3 properties and found comparable surface CD5 between naive subsets.

As to this clonotype: Its target is not known.

Naive cells were sorted as CD45RO-, CCR7+, CD27+ and CD95-. CDR1 SGHDT and CDR2 YYEEEE come from the germline V gene. This CDR3 spans 16 amino acids. UMI labels and 5' RACE were used to prepare the TRB cDNA libraries. TCRdb reprocessed the 5' RACE reads, keeping one entry per CDR3 protein, no DNA. The specimen's table records 150,000 to 180,000 distinct CDR3 sequences. This sequence joins TRBV5-6 and TRBJ2-4; the TRBD1 assignment by TCRdb is unverifiable without DNA. The TCR comes from a human donor in good health. Some clones in this sample may be carry-over from other donors' samples. Sequenced sample: naive CXCR3+ CD8+ T cells from blood. Subset given: CD45RO-CCR7+CD27+CD95- naive CD8+ T cells expressing CXCR3 (TNR3+). CDR3: CASTTGTQLAKNIQYF.